Listed here are 27 T cell receptor beta chains from one sample, sequenced in a study of cytomegalovirus exposure and HLA in healthy donors. The PCR contained 60 Vbeta and 13 Jbeta primers. Produced via immunoSEQ multiplex PCR; TCRdb's table is partial and in-frame only. Here the sample spans about 94,000 clones, around 69% being singletons. The sample consisted of PBMCs. These receptors all stem from a man aged 30 to 39 in good health and CMV-seronegative.

The chain couples TRBV7-8 to TRBJ2-7; 10 nucleotides match TRBD2. V dropped 0 bases and J dropped 1; count of bases not matched to a gene: 0. The CDR3 is 15 amino acids. CDR1 and CDR2 from the germline V gene are SGHVS and FQNEAQ. The CDR3 loop is CASSLASGGSYEQYF. CDR3 DNA sequence: TGTGCCAGCAGCTTAGCTAGCGGGGGGTCCTACGAGCAGTACTTC.

The chain couples TRBV10-1 to TRBJ1-2; TRBD1 agrees at 7 bases. After removal of 6 bases from V and 4 bases from J, the junction contained 2 bases not matched to a gene. Germline V CDR1 and CDR2: WNHNN, SYGVQD (reference sequence). This CDR3 is built from 12 residues. CDR3 DNA sequence: TGCGCCAGCAGCCGGGACAGCTATGGCTACACCTTC. Translating it yields CASSRDSYGYTF.

The CDR3 nucleotides are TGTGCCATCAGGCCGGGGTACGGGGAGCTGTTTTTT. Amino acids: CAIRPGYGELFF. This sequence joins TRBV10-3 and TRBJ2-2; D possibly corresponds to TRBD2 (5 bases). There are 12 residues in the CDR3. In germline, CDR1 is ENHRY, CDR2 SYGVKD. The V end was cut by 6 bases, the J end by 7 bases, with 9 bases between.

The table lists this clone with a few counts. The rearrangement uses TRBV7-2 and TRBJ2-1; weak D call: TRBD2 (6 bases). Deletions cut 4 bases from V and 0 bases from J, with 13 bases between. Germline V gives CDR1 SGHTA, CDR2 FQGNSA. The CDR3 extends over 16 amino acids. In nucleotides, the CDR3 is TGTGCCAGCAGCTCTAATAGCGGAAGCTCCTACAATGAGCAGTTCTTC. Its translation: CASSSNSGSSYNEQFF.

The chain combines TRBV5-1 with TRBJ2-7; 8 bases are shared with TRBD1. V was clipped by 7 bases and J by 3 bases; unmatched bases: 9. CDR1 is SGHRS and CDR2 is YFSETQ in the germline V gene. The CDR3 has 14 amino acids. The CDR3 protein is CASSPGTGNYEQYF. The CDR3 DNA is TGCGCCAGCTCACCCGGGACAGGTAACTACGAGCAGTACTTC.

This clone occurred a few times. This chain uses TRBV30 with TRBJ2-1, with TRBD2 identical over 8 bases. From germline, CDR1 is GTSNPN and CDR2 SVGIG (reference sequence). The trim removed 4 bases at V and 8 bases at J, leaving 13 bases unmatched. The length of the CDR3 is 15 residues. The CDR3 sequence: CAWKGSSGSVDEQFF. CDR3 DNA sequence: TGTGCCTGGAAGGGTTCGAGCGGGAGCGTTGATGAGCAGTTCTTC.

This clone was found once. The chain couples TRBV7-8 to TRBJ1-6, with TRBD1 matching 8 bases. With V trimmed by 4 bases and J by 9 bases, 8 bases remained unmatched. From germline, CDR1 is SGHVS and CDR2 FQNEAQ. The CDR3 consists of 15 residues. The CDR3 spells CASSSQQGVGSPLHF. CDR3 coding DNA: TGTGCCAGCAGCTCTCAACAGGGGGTTGGTTCACCCCTCCACTTT.

The chain links TRBV28 to TRBJ1-4; TRBD1 matches at 7 bases. The CDR3 consists of 14 residues. Losses at the gene ends were 6 bases for V and 7 bases for J; bases not matched to a gene: 8. CDR1 and CDR2 from the germline V gene are MDHEN and SYDVKM. The CDR3 nucleotides read TGTGCCAGCAGCTGGGGGACAGAAGTTGAAAAACTGTTTTTT. Protein sequence: CASSWGTEVEKLFF.

The chain is built from TRBV30 and TRBJ1-1; D gene ambiguous. The V end was cut by 3 bases, the J end by 4 bases, with 3 bases between. This CDR3 contains 10 residues. Germline loops: CDR1 GTSNPN, CDR2 SVGIG (reference sequence). The chain's CDR3 is CAWRSTEAFF. For the CDR3, the DNA is TGTGCCTGGAGGAGCACTGAAGCTTTCTTT. Together with reference TRBV30 and TRBJ1-1, the CDR3 gives the full variable domain: SQTIHQWPATLVQPVGSPLSLECTVEGTSNPNLYWYRQAAGRGLQLLFYSVGIGQISSEVPQNLSASRPQDRQFILSSKKLLLSDSGFYLCAWRSTEAFFGQGTRLTVV.

In this sample, this clone turned up a few times. The V gene is TRBV4-1, the J gene TRBJ2-3; 7 bases line up with TRBD1. The junction had 9 bases not matched to a gene; V was cut back by 3 bases and J by 3 bases. Germline CDR1 and CDR2: MGHRA and YSYEKL. This CDR3 has 16 amino acids. The CDR3 loop is CASSHLTGVETDTQYF. Written as DNA, the CDR3 is TGCGCCAGCAGCCACCTTACAGGGGTAGAAACAGATACGCAGTATTTT.

In this sample, this clone turned up a few times. This sequence joins TRBV7-6 and TRBJ1-3; TRBD1 matches 9 bases. The CDR3 spans 15 residues. Looked up from germline, CDR1 is SGHVS and CDR2 is FNYEAQ. J lost 4 bases, V lost 1 base, and 2 bases had no gene match. The CDR3 spells CASSLGTGDGNTIYF. The CDR3 DNA is TGTGCCAGCAGCTTAGGGACAGGGGACGGAAACACCATATATTTT. Looking up the rest from reference TRBV7-6 and TRBJ1-3 gives the full variable domain: GAGVSQSPRYKVTKRGQDVALRCDPISGHVSLYWYRQALGQGPEFLTYFNYEAQQDKSGLPNDRFSAERPEGSISTLTIQRTEQRDSAMYRCASSLGTGDGNTIYFGEGSWLTVV.

There are a few counts of this clone. The chain couples TRBV5-1 to TRBJ2-4; D gene uncertain. The CDR3 is 13 residues long. Trimming pared 0 bases from V and 5 bases from J, leaving 6 bases between. Germline V gives CDR1 SGHRS, CDR2 YFSETQ. The CDR3 protein is CASSLGLENIQYF. The CDR3 nucleotides read TGCGCCAGCAGCTTGGGCCTAGAAAACATTCAGTACTTC.

V gene TRBV4-2 combines with J gene TRBJ2-1; TRBD2 aligns across 7 bases. Germline CDR1 and CDR2: LGHNA and YNFKEQ. CDR3 length equals 17 residues. V gave up 1 base and J gave up 2 bases; unmatched junction bases: 8. The CDR3 spells CASSQGGTAGAYNEQFF. CDR3 DNA sequence: TGTGCCAGCAGCCAAGGGGGTACGGCGGGAGCCTACAATGAGCAGTTCTTC.

The V gene is TRBV16, the J gene TRBJ2-3, with D perhaps matching TRBD1 (5 bases). There are 14 residues in the CDR3. Trimming removed 3 bases from V and 1 base from J, with 8 bases in between. Germline V gene lookup returns CDR1 KGHSY and CDR2 FQNENV. The CDR3, as DNA: TGTGCCAGCAGCCACAGGGTCGGCACAGATACGCAGTATTTT. Amino acid sequence: CASSHRVGTDTQYF. Full variable domain (outside the CDR3, taken from reference TRBV16 and TRBJ2-3): GEEVAQTPKHLVRGEGQKAKLYCAPIKGHSYVFWYQQVLKNEFKFLISFQNENVFDETGMPKERFSAKCLPNSPCSLEIQATKLEDSAVYFCASSHRVGTDTQYFGPGTRLTVL.

V usage is TRBV15 and J usage is TRBJ1-4, with TRBD1 matching 7 bases. CDR3 length: 15 residues. V lost 2 bases, J lost 5 bases, and 5 bases stayed unmatched. The germline gives CDR1 LNHNV, CDR2 YYDKDF (reference sequence). CDR3 in amino acids: CATSRPPTGNEKLFF. CDR3 DNA sequence: TGTGCCACCAGCAGACCACCGACAGGGAATGAAAAACTGTTTTTT.

This chain connects TRBV7-3 to TRBJ2-1, with 7 bases identical to TRBD2. Trimming cost V 1 base and J 9 bases; bases outside gene matches: 12. The germline V gene encodes CDR1 SGHTA and CDR2 FQGTGA. CDR3 size: 16 residues. For the CDR3, the DNA is TGTGCCAGCAGCTTAAGACGCGCGGGAGTCTTTGGTGAGCAGTTCTTC. Its protein is CASSLRRAGVFGEQFF.

A remark on this clone: One end of the junction varies from germline; a read error may be responsible. V is TRBV7-7 and J is TRBJ2-7; possible D gene TRBD1, 5 bases. Per germline, CDR1 SSHAT and CDR2 FNYEAQ (reference sequence). There are 15 residues in the CDR3. The CDR3 DNA follows: TGTGCTAGCAGCTTAGGGGCAGGTTCATCCTACGAGCAGTACTTC. Residues: CASSLGAGSSYEQYF.

V is TRBV12-5 and J is TRBJ2-7; 7 positions agree with TRBD1. The V gene end was trimmed by 6 bases and the J gene end by 2 bases; junction bases not matched to a gene: 16. Germline V gives CDR1 LGHNT, CDR2 FRNRAP. This CDR3 comprises 17 residues. CDR3 residues: CASGLGEGATPPYEQYF. The CDR3 nucleotides are TGTGCTAGTGGCCTAGGTGAGGGGGCGACGCCTCCCTACGAGCAGTACTTC.

This clone was detected a few times. The rearrangement uses TRBV11-2 and TRBJ2-1; 13 nucleotides agree with TRBD2. The germline V gene encodes CDR1 SGHAT and CDR2 FQNNGV. V lost 6 bases to trimming and J lost 8 bases; unmatched junction nucleotides: 7. The CDR3 is 15 amino acids. CDR3: CASRRLAGGGHEQFF. CDR3 DNA: TGTGCCAGCAGACGACTAGCGGGAGGCGGCCATGAGCAGTTCTTC. Together with reference TRBV11-2 and TRBJ2-1, the CDR3 gives the full variable domain: EAGVAQSPRYKIIEKRQSVAFWCNPISGHATLYWYQQILGQGPKLLIQFQNNGVVDDSQLPKDRFSAERLKGVDSTLKIQPAKLEDSAVYLCASRRLAGGGHEQFFGPGTRLTVL.

The CDR3 here is CASSYSRTESSYEQYF. For the CDR3, the DNA is TGTGCCAGCAGTTACTCGAGGACAGAAAGCTCCTACGAGCAGTACTTC. The chain is built from TRBV6-6 and TRBJ2-7, with a weak D call TRBD1 (6 bases). V dropped 0 bases and J dropped 0 bases, with 12 bases sitting between them. The germline V gene has CDR1 MNHNY and CDR2 SVGAGI (reference sequence). This CDR3 contains 16 residues.

The chain has TRBV18 and TRBJ1-5; D gene ambiguous. The V end lost 2 bases, the J end lost 1 base, and 9 bases lay between the germline ends. The CDR3 runs 15 residues. The germline gives CDR1 KGHSH, CDR2 LQKENI. CDR3 bases: TGTGCCAGCTCACCAGGGGTAGCGAGCAATCAGCCCCAGCATTTT. This translates into CASSPGVASNQPQHF.

V and J are TRBV6-6 and TRBJ2-4, with D uncertain. The CDR3 covers 12 residues. The germline CDR1 and CDR2 sequences are MNHNY and SVGAGI (reference sequence). Trimming took 5 bases from V and 6 from J, leaving 8 bases between them. In DNA, the CDR3 is TGTGCCAGCAGTGGTACGGGAAACATTCAGTACTTC. It specifies CASSGTGNIQYF.

This chain connects TRBV28 to TRBJ2-1; possibly TRBD2 for D (6 bases). The germline CDR1 and CDR2 sequences are MDHEN and SYDVKM. The CDR3 runs to 14 residues. With 3 bases removed from V and 4 bases from J, the gap between germline ends came to 10 bases. The CDR3 DNA follows: TGTGCCAGCAGTTTGGCGGGGAGGTACAATGAGCAGTTCTTC. Protein product: CASSLAGRYNEQFF.

This clone was seen only once. V gene TRBV7-2 combines with J gene TRBJ1-1; D may be TRBD1 (6 bases). Germline CDR1 SGHTA, CDR2 FQGNSA. This CDR3 has 17 amino acids. The ends were cut back, 1 base at V and 4 bases at J, with 19 bases in the middle. CDR3 sequence: CASSLGTARGLFTEAFF. The CDR3 DNA is TGTGCCAGCAGCTTAGGGACAGCCCGGGGCTTGTTCACTGAAGCTTTCTTT.

The chain carries TRBV28 and TRBJ2-7; the D gene is possibly TRBD2 (6 bases). V was clipped by 6 bases and J by 0 bases, with 15 bases between them. CDR3 length: 15 residues. The V gene's germline CDR1 is MDHEN and CDR2 SYDVKM. CDR3 nucleotides: TGTGCCAGCAGCCTCATGGTCGGGAGCTCCTACGAGCAGTACTTC. Protein sequence: CASSLMVGSSYEQYF.

This chain joins TRBV7-9 and TRBJ1-6, with a weak D call TRBD1 (6 bases). Trimming removed 1 base from V and 7 bases from J, with 14 bases in between. Germline CDR1 and CDR2: SEHNR and FQNEAQ (reference sequence). This CDR3 spans 16 amino acids. In DNA form, the CDR3 reads TGTGCCAGCAGCTTAGTTCCTGGACAGCCCAATTCACCCCTCCACTTT. Amino acid sequence: CASSLVPGQPNSPLHF.

This clone was observed a few times. V and J are TRBV6-4 and TRBJ2-3, with D perhaps TRBD1 (6 bases). Trimming cost V 0 bases and J 2 bases, with 9 bases left between them. The CDR3 runs to 15 residues. Germline V gene lookup returns CDR1 MRHNA and CDR2 SNTAGT. CDR3 region: CASSDSQGSTDTQYF. CDR3 nucleotide sequence: TGTGCCAGCAGTGACTCGCAGGGGTCCACAGATACGCAGTATTTT.